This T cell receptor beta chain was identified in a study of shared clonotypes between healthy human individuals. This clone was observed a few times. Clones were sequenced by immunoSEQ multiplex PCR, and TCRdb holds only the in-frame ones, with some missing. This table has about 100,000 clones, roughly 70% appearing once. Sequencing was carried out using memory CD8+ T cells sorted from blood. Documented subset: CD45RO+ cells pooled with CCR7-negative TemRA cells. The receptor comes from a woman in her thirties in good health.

The CDR3: CTSRPQGYSNQPQHF. Written as DNA, the CDR3 is TGCACCAGCAGGCCACAGGGATATAGCAATCAGCCCCAGCATTTT. The gene calls are TRBV1 and TRBJ1-5; the listed D gene, TRBD1, was not tested against the DNA. TRBV1 is recorded as a pseudogene. The CDR3 spans 15 residues.